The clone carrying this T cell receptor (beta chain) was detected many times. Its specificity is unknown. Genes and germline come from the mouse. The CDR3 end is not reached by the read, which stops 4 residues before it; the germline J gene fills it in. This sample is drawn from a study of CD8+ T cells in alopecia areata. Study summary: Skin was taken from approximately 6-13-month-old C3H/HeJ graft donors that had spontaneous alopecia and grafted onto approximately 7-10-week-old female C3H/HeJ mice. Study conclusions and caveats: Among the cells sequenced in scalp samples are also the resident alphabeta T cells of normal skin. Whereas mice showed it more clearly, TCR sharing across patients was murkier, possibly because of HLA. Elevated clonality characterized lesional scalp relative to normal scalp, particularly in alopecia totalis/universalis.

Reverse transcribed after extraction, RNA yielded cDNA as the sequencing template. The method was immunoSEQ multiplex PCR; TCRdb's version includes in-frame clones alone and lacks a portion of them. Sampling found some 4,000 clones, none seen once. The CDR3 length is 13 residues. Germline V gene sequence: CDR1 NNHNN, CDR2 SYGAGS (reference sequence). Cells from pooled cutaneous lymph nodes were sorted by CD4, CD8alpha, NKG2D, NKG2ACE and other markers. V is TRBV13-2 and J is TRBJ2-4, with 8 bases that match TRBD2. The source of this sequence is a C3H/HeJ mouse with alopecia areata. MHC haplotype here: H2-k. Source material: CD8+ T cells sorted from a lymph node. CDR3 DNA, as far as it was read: TGTGCCAGCGGGGACTGGGCCGAAAAC. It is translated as CASGDWAEN. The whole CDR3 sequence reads CASGDWAENTLYF.